Detailed here is one T cell receptor (beta chain). Sequencing was performed with immunoSEQ multiplex PCR; in TCRdb, only in-frame clones are kept and a portion is missing. This sample has 150,000 to 170,000 clones; 90% to 95% occur once, and the top ten carry around 6.2%. This specimen comes from a study of control samples from healthy donors and cancer patients. CDR3 size: 15 residues. Per the germline V gene, CDR1 is LGHNA and CDR2 is YSLEER. Trimming at V came to 1 base and at J to 4 bases, leaving 6 bases not matched to a gene. Input material: blood. The sequence was obtained from a man aged 35 to 55 in good health. The rearrangement links TRBV4-3 to TRBJ2-5; 7 nucleotides align to TRBD1. The CDR3, as DNA: TGCGCCAGCAGCCAAGTGAACAGGGGTCTAGAGACCCAGTACTTC. This gives the protein CASSQVNRGLETQYF.